In its sample, the clone carrying this T cell receptor (beta chain) was seen once. Its target is unknown. These data belong to a study of OX40 agonist ivuxolimab in advanced cancers. General study results and limits: Some nonresponders likewise displayed low normalized T-cell clonal expansion. The average count of expanded clones was higher among CD8+ T cells than among CD4+. Partly responding patients at 0.1-3.0 mg/kg showed some of the smallest clonal expansion. The work left the antigen specificity of expanded peripheral T cells undetermined.

Some clones are missing from TCRdb's copy, which holds only in-frame ones; the method was immunoSEQ multiplex PCR. The sample includes 80,000 or so clones, about 93% seen only once; the top ten take about 0.32%. The length of the CDR3 is 14 residues. Source: CD4+ or CD8+ T cells sorted from blood, taken in a trial of the OX40 agonist ivuxolimab. This receptor was taken from an adult with an advanced solid tumor such as melanoma, head and neck, liver or kidney cancer. V usage is TRBV21-1 and J usage is TRBJ1-1. TRBV21-1 is annotated as a pseudogene. In DNA form, the CDR3 reads TGTGCCAGCAGCGGGCGGGGGTGTTGTACTGAAGCTTTCTTT. Its translation is CASSGRGCCTEAFF.